This paragraph reports one TCR beta chain. Time point noted: peripheral blood 6 weeks after treatment start. This specimen belongs to a study of PD-L1 blockade in urothelial cancer. About the research overall: Males with bladder-origin urothelial cancer made up twenty-five of 29 patients.

The V and J ends lost 7 bases and 7 bases respectively, with 20 bases between them. The germline V gene has CDR1 SQVTM and CDR2 ANQGSEA. CDR3 length: 13 residues. Profiled with immunoSEQ multiplex PCR; TCRdb holds only in-frame clones, not every one. This table has around 46,000 clones, about four fifths appearing once. The sequencing here drew on PBMCs, taken around atezolizumab (anti-PD-L1) treatment. The rearrangement joins TRBV29-1 to TRBJ2-7, with TRBD2 as a possible D gene (5 bases). This sequence originates from a man in his fifties or sixties with urothelial cancer. The CDR3 spells CSAAAIERGEQYF. Written as DNA, the CDR3 is TGCAGCGCTGCAGCTATTGAGCGCGGGGAGCAGTACTTC.